The T cell receptor (beta chain) described here comes from a study of shared clonotypes between healthy human individuals. General observations from the study: Donors were few, which limited the genetic and exposure-history diversity represented.

Germline CDR1 is SGHRS and CDR2 is YFSETQ. V shed 1 base and J shed 4 bases, with 6 bases lying between them. This CDR3 spans 13 amino acids. Profiling relied on immunoSEQ multiplex PCR, and the TCRdb table lists in-frame clones only, not all of them. This table holds over a million clones, around 76% found once. This clone turned up a few times. Antigen specificity is unknown. The receptor comes from a man aged 18 to 35 in good health. The gene calls are TRBV5-1 and TRBJ2-1, with a possible D match to TRBD1 (5 bases). Sequenced input: memory CD4+ T cells sorted from blood. Subset given: CD45RA-negative fraction. The CDR3 protein is CASSLSGYNEQFF. The CDR3 DNA reads as TGCGCCAGCAGCTTGTCAGGGTACAATGAGCAGTTCTTC.